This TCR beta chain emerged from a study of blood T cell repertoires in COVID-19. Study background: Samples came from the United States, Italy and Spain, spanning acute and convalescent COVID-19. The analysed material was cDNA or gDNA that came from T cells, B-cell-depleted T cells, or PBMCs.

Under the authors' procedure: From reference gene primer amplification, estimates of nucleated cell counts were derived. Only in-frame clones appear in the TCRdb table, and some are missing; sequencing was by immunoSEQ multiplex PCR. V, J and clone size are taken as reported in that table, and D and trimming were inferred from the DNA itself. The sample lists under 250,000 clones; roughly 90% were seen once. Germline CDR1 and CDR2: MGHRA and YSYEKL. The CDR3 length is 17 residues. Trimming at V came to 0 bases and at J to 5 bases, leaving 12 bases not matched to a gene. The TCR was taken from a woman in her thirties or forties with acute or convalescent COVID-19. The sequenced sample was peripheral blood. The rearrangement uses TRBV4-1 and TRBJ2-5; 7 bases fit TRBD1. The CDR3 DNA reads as TGCGCCAGCAGCCAAGATCTAAGGGGGCGGCCCTGGGAGACCCAGTACTTC. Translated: CASSQDLRGRPWETQYF.